Sequencing of this TCR beta chain was carried out in a study of blood T cells in healthy people across ages. General observations from the study: Shifts in expanded clonotypes may have been confounded by donor CMV status, which was unknown.

From germline, CDR1 is LGHNA and CDR2 YNFKEQ. This CDR3 has 13 amino acids. A note on this clonotype: Its antigen remains unknown. Its ends do not fully match the called genes, so a read error is possible.

Using a J-beta primer mix together with a sample-barcoded 5' primer, a second PCR was run for roughly 6 to 12 cycles. TCRdb redid the calling of the 5' RACE reads with MiXCR, one entry per CDR3 protein. Of 780,000 or so distinct CDR3 sequences listed, about 61% are singletons. The receptor was derived from a man between 40 and 49 years old in good health. Specimen: blood. The J gene is TRBJ2-1, the V gene TRBV4-2; no reliable D call. The CDR3 nucleotides are TGTGCCAGCAACCAAGAGTTCGATGATGAGCAGTTCTTC. This gives the protein CASNQEFDDEQFF.